The rows below give T cell receptor beta chains drawn from one sample of a study of read filtering for tumor transcriptome and immune sequencing. TCRdb passed the reads through MiXCR, listing each CDR3 protein once. The sample contains about 39,000 distinct CDR3 sequences, around 15% of which appear only once. The sample consisted of a population of CD138-negative cells sorted from bone marrow. The receptor set was obtained from a donor aged 40 or over with multiple myeloma. CDR3s include the opening cysteine and the closing phenylalanine or tryptophan. Each record gives: V gene, clone size, J gene, D gene, CDR3 protein, CDR3 DNA. A D gene is named only where the DNA matches it firmly. Where a row states a size, it is once, few, many or the class of an expanded clone; other rows omit it.

TRBV28	-	TRBJ2-7	-	CASSSVVTATYEQYF	TGTGCCAGCAGTTCAGTCGTGACTGCAACCTACGAGCAGTACTTC
TRBV2	few	TRBJ1-1	-	CATVRGDTPEAFF	TGTGCCACCGTTAGGGGCGACACTCCTGAAGCTTTCTTT
TRBV7-9	many	TRBJ1-2	-	CASSLAQTAYGYTF	TGTGCCAGCAGCTTAGCTCAGACAGCGTATGGCTACACCTTC
TRBV7-2	many	TRBJ2-1	-	CASSFSSDYNEQFF	TGTGCCAGCAGCTTTTCAAGCGATTACAATGAGCAGTTCTTC
TRBV6-1	once	TRBJ1-5	TRBD1	CASSELGGFSNQPQHF	TGTGCCAGCAGTGAACTAGGGGGCTTTAGCAATCAGCCCCAGCATTTT
TRBV12-3/TRBV12-4	-	TRBJ2-1	TRBD2	CASGLWLAGGFEQFF	TGTGCTAGTGGTTTGTGGCTAGCGGGGGGTTTTGAGCAGTTCTTC
TRBV5-1	many	TRBJ2-3	-	CASNPSVVGASTDTQYF	TGCGCCAGCAACCCGTCGGTGGTTGGGGCTAGCACAGATACGCAGTATTTT
TRBV11-1	many	TRBJ2-1	TRBD1	CASSWDRGVNEQFF	TGTGCCAGCAGCTGGGACAGGGGAGTCAATGAGCAGTTCTTC
TRBV4-1	many	TRBJ2-7	TRBD2	CASSLTGGHEQYF	TGTGCCAGCAGCTTAACGGGAGGGCATGAACAGTACTTC
TRBV18	many	TRBJ2-1	-	CASSPSNNEQFF	TGTGCCAGCTCACCATCAAACAATGAGCAGTTCTTC
TRBV7-2	many	TRBJ2-6	-	CASSFKISSGANVLTF	TGTGCCAGCAGCTTTAAGATAAGCTCTGGGGCCAACGTCCTGACTTTC
TRBV6-1	many	TRBJ2-3	-	CASRGDRPSTDTQYF	TGTGCCAGCAGGGGGGACCGTCCCAGCACAGATACGCAGTATTTT
TRBV3-1	many	TRBJ1-2	TRBD1	CASSQDAGGGGYTF	TGTGCCAGCAGCCAAGATGCAGGGGGCGGCGGCTACACCTTC
TRBV20-1	few	TRBJ2-1	TRBD2	CSARGAGGHTGFF	TGCAGTGCTAGAGGAGCGGGGGGGCATACGGGGTTCTTC
TRBV5-5	many	TRBJ1-1	-	CASSLHQNTEAFF	TGTGCCAGCAGCTTGCACCAGAACACTGAAGCTTTCTTT
TRBV6-1	many	TRBJ1-6	-	CASSGFKDSPLHF	TGTGCCAGCAGTGGCTTTAAGGATTCACCCCTCCACTTT
TRBV20-1	many	TRBJ2-3	-	CSIEGGRGDTQYF	TGCAGCATAGAAGGGGGGCGCGGGGATACGCAGTATTTT
TRBV6-6	many	TRBJ2-1	TRBD2	CASSSRLAGGFIDEQFF	TGTGCCAGCAGCTCCAGACTAGCGGGGGGGTTCATAGATGAGCAGTTCTTC
TRBV7-2	many	TRBJ2-1	TRBD2	CASSPSGGRSSYNEQFF	TGTGCCAGCAGCCCAAGCGGGGGCAGAAGCTCCTACAATGAGCAGTTCTTC
TRBV7-2	many	TRBJ1-1	-	CASSSRQNTEAFF	TGTGCCAGCAGCTCCCGACAGAACACTGAAGCTTTCTTT
TRBV11-2	many	TRBJ2-3	-	CASSGGTDTQYF	TGTGCCAGCAGTGGGGGCACAGATACGCAGTATTTT
TRBV29-1	-	TRBJ1-1	-	CSVLGGRAATEAFF	TGCAGCGTCCTGGGGGGCAGGGCCGCCACCGAAGCTTTCTTT
TRBV27	-	TRBJ2-7	TRBD2	CASSRTLAGASYEQYF	TGTGCCAGCAGTCGGACACTAGCGGGGGCCTCCTACGAGCAGTACTTC
TRBV6-5	many	TRBJ1-6	TRBD1	CASSLYPGQGIDSPLHF	TGTGCCAGCAGTTTATACCCGGGACAGGGTATAGACTCACCCCTCCACTTT
TRBV5-1	many	TRBJ2-1	TRBD2	CASSGSLAGNANEQFF	TGCGCCAGCAGCGGATCACTAGCGGGGAACGCCAATGAGCAGTTCTTC
TRBV5-1	-	TRBJ2-7	TRBD1	CASSPWTGSYEQYF	TGCGCCAGCAGCCCCTGGACAGGGAGCTACGAGCAGTACTTC
TRBV12-3/TRBV12-4	many	TRBJ2-2	TRBD1	CASSATGAGELFF	TGTGCCAGCAGTGCAACAGGGGCCGGGGAGCTGTTTTTT
TRBV24-1	many	TRBJ2-1	-	CATSETTFRNEQFF	TGTGCCACCAGTGAAACCACCTTCAGGAATGAGCAGTTCTTC
TRBV29-1	many	TRBJ2-3	TRBD1	CSVEGTGERRTDTQYF	TGCAGCGTTGAGGGGACAGGGGAGCGGAGGACAGATACGCAGTATTTT
TRBV3-1	many	TRBJ2-3	-	CASSQGTQRRTDTQYF	TGTGCCAGCAGCCAAGGGACCCAGCGGCGCACAGATACGCAGTATTTT
TRBV7-3	many	TRBJ1-1	-	CASSVSEGTEAFF	TGTGCCAGCAGCGTTTCCGAGGGGACTGAAGCTTTCTTT
TRBV28	many	TRBJ1-5	-	CASREQGRQPQHF	TGTGCCAGCCGTGAACAGGGTCGGCAGCCCCAGCATTTT
TRBV18	many	TRBJ1-5	-	CASSPKDAASQPQHF	TGTGCCAGCTCACCTAAAGACGCCGCGAGTCAGCCCCAGCATTTT
TRBV4-3	-	TRBJ2-1	-	CASSQDGQGERGSYNGQFF	TGCGCCAGCAGCCAAGATGGTCAGGGGGAGCGGGGGAGCTACAATGGGCAGTTCTTC
TRBV10-2	many	TRBJ1-1	-	CASSGDSDTEAFF	TGCGCCAGCAGTGGGGATTCGGACACTGAAGCTTTCTTT
TRBV20-1	few	TRBJ2-1	-	CSAAPRGISRDEQFF	TGCAGTGCTGCGCCCCGAGGGATCTCTCGCGATGAGCAGTTCTTC
TRBV28	-	TRBJ2-1	-	CASSLWNQGYNEQFF	TGTGCCAGCAGTTTATGGAACCAGGGCTACAATGAGCAGTTCTTC